Presented here are 8 T cell receptor beta chains from one specimen sequenced in a study of control samples from healthy donors and cancer patients. Assay: immunoSEQ multiplex PCR; the TCRdb copy retains only in-frame clones and omits some. Of some 170,000 clones in the sample, around 94% were seen once. Sample: PBMCs. The source is a man aged 60 to 75 with colorectal cancer.

The chain combines TRBV6-1 with TRBJ2-7, with 8 bases fitting TRBD1. Germline V lookup: CDR1 MNHNS, CDR2 SASEGT. Unmatched junction bases numbered 7, after V lost 2 bases and J lost 4 bases. This CDR3 region has 15 residues. For the CDR3, the DNA is TGTGCCAGCAGTGAAAGGTCAGGGGGCAGTTACGAGCAGTACTTC. Translation gives CASSERSGGSYEQYF.

The V and J genes are TRBV5-4 and TRBJ1-4; D remains unclear. Trimming stripped 4 bases from V and 8 bases from J, with 9 bases between. Germline CDR1 and CDR2: SGHNT and YYREEE (reference sequence). The CDR3 is made up of 12 amino acids. The CDR3 nucleotides are TGTGCCAGCAGCATGGTGGGGGAAAAACTGTTTTTT. Residues: CASSMVGEKLFF.

The chain couples TRBV19 to TRBJ1-5; D gene uncertain. CDR1 and CDR2 (germline): LNHDA, SQIVND (reference sequence). The CDR3 length is 15 residues. V lost 1 base, J lost 4 bases, and 11 bases lay in between. CDR3 coding DNA: TGTGCCAGTAGTATAGGCAGCCGGATAAATCAGCCCCAGCATTTT. It specifies CASSIGSRINQPQHF.

The CDR3 bases are TGTGCCAGCAGTCCAACAGGGGCCCTGAACACTGAAGCTTTCTTT. Its translation: CASSPTGALNTEAFF. The chain carries TRBV6-5 and TRBJ1-1; TRBD1 aligns across 7 bases. Germline CDR1 reads MNHEY; CDR2 reads SVGAGI. V gave up 5 bases and J gave up 0 bases; unmatched junction bases: 6. CDR3 size: 15 residues.

The chain combines TRBV6-2 or TRBV6-3 with TRBJ2-6, with D unclear. Germline V lookup: CDR1 MNHEY, CDR2 SVGEGT. This CDR3 comprises 19 residues. V dropped 2 bases and J dropped 0 bases, with 17 bases sitting between them. Here the CDR3 reads CASSYAEWVASSGANVLTF. The DNA for the CDR3 is TGTGCCAGCAGTTACGCGGAGTGGGTTGCGAGCTCTGGGGCCAACGTCCTGACTTTC.

This clone has just a few counts. V usage is TRBV7-9 and J usage is TRBJ1-3; no clear D gene. The length of the CDR3 is 16 residues. Germline lookup yields CDR1 SEHNR and CDR2 FQNEAQ (reference sequence). The V end lost 0 bases, the J end lost 0 bases, and 9 bases lay between the germline ends. The CDR3 loop is CASSLASGASGNTIYF. DNA of the CDR3: TGTGCCAGCAGCTTAGCGTCGGGAGCCTCTGGAAACACCATATATTTT. The full variable domain, in which reference TRBV7-9 and TRBJ1-3 provide the parts outside the CDR3, is DTGVSQNPRHKITKRGQNVTFRCDPISEHNRLYWYRQTLGQGPEFLTYFQNEAQLEKSRLLSDRFSAERPKGSFSTLEIQRTEQGDSAMYLCASSLASGASGNTIYFGEGSWLTVV.

In its sample, this clone was seen once. The rearrangement links TRBV11-2 to TRBJ2-7; weak D call: TRBD2 (6 bases). Germline V gives CDR1 SGHAT, CDR2 FQNNGV. This CDR3 is 12 amino acids long. The V gene lost 4 bases and the J gene lost 3 bases, with 7 bases spanning the gap. The CDR3 region is CASSSGVYEQYF. CDR3 in DNA: TGTGCCAGCAGCTCGGGGGTCTACGAGCAGTACTTC.

This chain links TRBV12-3 or TRBV12-4 with TRBJ1-1; 7 positions agree with TRBD1. There are 13 residues in the CDR3. The V segment lost 3 bases and the J segment 5 bases; nucleotides outside the gene matches: 3. CDR3 nucleotide sequence: TGTGCCAGCAGTTTGCAGGGGGGAACTGAAGCTTTCTTT. Translating gives CASSLQGGTEAFF.